These 13 T cell receptor beta chains came from one sample sequenced in a study of blood T cell repertoires in COVID-19. Some clones are missing from TCRdb's copy, which holds only in-frame ones; the method was immunoSEQ multiplex PCR. The sample includes over 200,000 clones, 80% to 90% seen only once; the top ten take 2% to 3%. Sequenced material: peripheral blood. These receptors originate from a woman aged 40 to 50 with active or convalescent COVID-19.

The chain is built from TRBV25-1 and TRBJ2-2; a possible D gene is TRBD1 (6 bases). Looked up from germline, CDR1 is MGHDK and CDR2 is SYGVNS. There are 14 residues in the CDR3. V was shortened by 4 bases and J by 4 bases, with 10 bases between the two germline ends. The CDR3 coding sequence is TGTGCCAGCAGTGCGGACAGAGGCACCGGGGAGCTGTTTTTT. This sequence encodes CASSADRGTGELFF. The complete variable domain, with remaining parts taken from reference TRBV25-1 and TRBJ2-2, reads EADIYQTPRYLVIGTGKKITLECSQTMGHDKMYWYQQDPGMELHLIHYSYGVNSTEKGDLSSESTVSRIRTEHFPLTLESARPSHTSQYLCASSADRGTGELFFGEGSRLTVL.

The chain employs TRBV27 and TRBJ2-2; 7 bases align to TRBD2. Germline CDR1 and CDR2: MNHEY and SMNVEV (reference sequence). The CDR3 is 15 residues long. V shed 4 bases and J 0 bases; nucleotides not matched to a gene: 2. The chain's CDR3 is CASSSLAANTGELFF. CDR3 DNA: TGTGCCAGCAGTTCTCTAGCGGCGAACACCGGGGAGCTGTTTTTT.

The gene calls are TRBV7-2 and TRBJ2-7; TRBD1 might be the D (5 bases). Between the trimmed V and J ends, which lost 1 base and 4 bases, there was a span of 26 bases. The CDR3 has 19 amino acids. Germline V CDR1 and CDR2: SGHTA, FQGNSA. The CDR3 loop reads CASSLDQFGRQKIRYEQYF. The CDR3 coding sequence is TGTGCCAGCAGCTTAGATCAATTCGGGCGACAGAAAATACGATACGAGCAGTACTTC. Full variable domain (outside the CDR3, taken from reference TRBV7-2 and TRBJ2-7): GAGVSQSPSNKVTEKGKDVELRCDPISGHTALYWYRQSLGQGLEFLIYFQGNSAPDKSGLPSDRFSAERTGGSVSTLTIQRTQQEDSAVYLCASSLDQFGRQKIRYEQYFGPGTRLTVT.

CDR3 region: CASSLSEGSPLHF. The CDR3 DNA sequence: TGTGCCAGCAGCTTAAGTGAGGGTTCACCCCTCCACTTT. The chain joins TRBV7-3 to TRBJ1-6; D ambiguous. This CDR3 spans 13 amino acids. V lost 1 base, J lost 9 bases, and 7 bases lay in between. The germline V gene has CDR1 SGHTA and CDR2 FQGTGA.

The rearrangement joins TRBV28 to TRBJ1-1; 7 bases fit TRBD1. V gave up 6 bases and J gave up 5 bases; unmatched junction bases: 3. The germline CDR1 and CDR2 sequences are MDHEN and SYDVKM. This CDR3 contains 12 residues. The CDR3 region is CASSEQGTEAFF. The CDR3 DNA follows: TGTGCCAGCAGCGAACAGGGGACTGAAGCTTTCTTT.

This clone was seen a few times. This rearrangement joins TRBV7-9 to TRBJ1-5; 7 bases map to TRBD1. The CDR3 is 17 amino acids. CDR1 and CDR2 (germline): SEHNR, FQNEAQ (reference sequence). J was trimmed by 0 bases and V by 5 bases; bases with no gene match: 10. CDR3 protein: CASSGTGVGFSNQPQHF. The CDR3 region has the DNA TGTGCCAGCAGCGGCACAGGGGTAGGGTTTAGCAATCAGCCCCAGCATTTT.

The chain couples TRBV19 to TRBJ1-4, with 7 bases fitting TRBD1. The CDR3 sequence is 14 residues long. V dropped 6 bases and J dropped 4; count of bases not matched to a gene: 5. CDR1 is LNHDA and CDR2 is SQIVND in the germline V gene (reference sequence). This CDR3 is CASSRRGVNEKLFF. CDR3 coding DNA: TGTGCCAGTAGCCGCAGGGGGGTTAATGAAAAACTGTTTTTT.

This clone is a singleton in its sample. This rearrangement joins TRBV11-3 to TRBJ2-7; 12 nucleotides line up with TRBD2. The germline V gene has CDR1 SGHNT and CDR2 YENEEA. The CDR3 spans 15 residues. V lost 5 bases to trimming and J lost 4 bases; unmatched junction nucleotides: 6. The CDR3 DNA reads as TGTGCCAGCAGCCTCCCTAGCGGGGGGGATTACGAGCAGTACTTC. Translation gives CASSLPSGGDYEQYF. Full variable domain (missing parts from reference TRBV11-3 and TRBJ2-7): EAGVVQSPRYKIIEKKQPVAFWCNPISGHNTLYWYLQNLGQGPELLIRYENEEAVDDSQLPKDRFSAERLKGVDSTLKIQPAELGDSAVYLCASSLPSGGDYEQYFGPGTRLTVT.

This clone was observed a few times. This chain uses TRBV5-1 with TRBJ2-7, with D possibly TRBD1 on 6 matching bases. V lost 3 bases and J lost 0, with 13 bases in between. From germline, CDR1 is SGHRS and CDR2 YFSETQ. The CDR3 length is 15 residues. CDR3 sequence: CASSWGDRYSYEQYF. For the CDR3, the DNA is TGCGCCAGCAGCTGGGGCGACAGGTACTCCTACGAGCAGTACTTC.

This chain uses TRBV18 with TRBJ2-6; D gene unclear. The germline gives CDR1 KGHSH, CDR2 LQKENI. V was trimmed by 4 bases and J by 0 bases, leaving 7 bases between them. The CDR3 runs 15 residues. CDR3 residues: CASSQQNSGANVLTF. Written as DNA, the CDR3 is TGTGCCAGCTCACAACAAAACTCTGGGGCCAACGTCCTGACTTTC. Full variable domain (outside the CDR3, taken from reference TRBV18 and TRBJ2-6): NAGVMQNPRHLVRRRGQEARLRCSPMKGHSHVYWYRQLPEEGLKFMVYLQKENIIDESGMPKERFSAEFPKEGPSILRIQQVVRGDSAAYFCASSQQNSGANVLTFGAGSRLTVL.

The CDR3 loop reads CASSSHGQGRAGELFF. CDR3 nucleotides: TGTGCCAGCAGCTCCCATGGACAGGGAAGGGCCGGGGAGCTGTTTTTT. The V call is TRBV7-2, the J call TRBJ2-2; 8 bases map to TRBD1. Losses at the gene ends were 4 bases for V and 6 bases for J; bases not matched to a gene: 10. The germline V gene has CDR1 SGHTA and CDR2 FQGNSA. The CDR3 totals 16 residues.

This clone came up once. CDR3 amino acids: CASSPGQANTGELFF. DNA for the CDR3: TGTGCCAGCAGCCCGGGACAGGCGAACACCGGGGAGCTGTTTTTT. J is TRBJ2-2 and V is TRBV6-6; 8 bases map to TRBD1. Germline V gene lookup returns CDR1 MNHNY and CDR2 SVGAGI (reference sequence). The CDR3 covers 15 residues. Germline trimming cut 6 bases from V and 0 bases from J; bases unmatched to any gene: 3.

The rearrangement uses TRBV10-3 and TRBJ1-2; possibly TRBD1 for D (5 bases). V lost 4 bases, J lost 4 bases, and 19 bases lay in between. In germline, CDR1 is ENHRY, CDR2 SYGVKD. The CDR3 spans 16 residues. CDR3 protein: CAISAVSGSLGYGYTF. For the CDR3, the DNA is TGTGCCATCAGTGCGGTCTCAGGGTCGCTAGGCTATGGCTACACCTTC.